The 6 T cell receptor beta chains listed next were all sequenced from one sample in a study of OX40 agonist ivuxolimab in advanced cancers. The data were produced by immunoSEQ multiplex PCR, yet TCRdb's version contains in-frame clones alone and is incomplete. In the table there are 100,000 to 150,000 clones, under 95% of which are singletons. The input for sequencing was CD4+ or CD8+ T cells sorted from blood, taken in a trial of the OX40 agonist ivuxolimab. These receptors all come from an adult with an advanced solid tumor such as melanoma, head and neck, liver or kidney cancer.

This sequence joins TRBV5-4 and TRBJ1-1; the D gene is possibly TRBD1 (5 bases). Germline CDR1 reads SGHNT; CDR2 reads YYREEE (reference sequence). The CDR3 loop spans 14 amino acids. The V gene lost 3 bases and the J gene lost 5 bases, with 14 bases spanning the gap. The CDR3 loop reads CASSSTGGETEAFF. CDR3 bases: TGTGCCAGCAGCTCTACAGGAGGAGAGACTGAAGCTTTCTTT. Filled out from reference TRBV5-4 and TRBJ1-1, the complete variable domain reads ETGVTQSPTHLIKTRGQQVTLRCSSQSGHNTVSWYQQALGQGPQFIFQYYREEENGRGNFPPRFSGLQFPNYSSELNVNALELDDSALYLCASSSTGGETEAFFGQGTRLTVV.

The chain links TRBV6-5 to TRBJ1-1, with D unclear. Germline V gene lookup returns CDR1 MNHEY and CDR2 SVGAGI. This CDR3 contains 11 residues. Between the trimmed V and J ends, which lost 6 bases and 7 bases, there was a span of 9 bases. For the CDR3, the DNA is TGTGCCAGCAGAGACCGTAATGAAGCTTTCTTT. Residues: CASRDRNEAFF.

This chain joins TRBV5-6 and TRBJ2-3; the match to TRBD2 covers 10 bases. With V trimmed by 1 base and J by 0 bases, 2 bases remained unmatched. In germline, CDR1 is SGHDT, CDR2 YYEEEE. The CDR3 is 16 amino acids. The CDR3 region has the DNA TGTGCCAGCAGCTTGACTAGCGGGGCCAGCACAGATACGCAGTATTTT. Encoded protein: CASSLTSGASTDTQYF.

The rearrangement joins TRBV7-2 to TRBJ2-1, with 7 bases aligning to TRBD2. Germline CDR1 SGHTA, CDR2 FQGNSA. This CDR3 comprises 16 residues. The V and J ends lost 6 bases and 3 bases, in that order; junction bases with no gene match: 11. The CDR3 sequence: CASRGGGGPNYNEQFF. CDR3 coding DNA: TGTGCCAGCAGGGGCGGGGGAGGGCCAAACTACAATGAGCAGTTCTTC.

V and J are TRBV11-2 and TRBJ2-5, with TRBD1 as a possible D gene (5 bases). The J call is in doubt because the DNA end fits TRBJ2-7 better. Germline-derived CDR1 and CDR2 are SGHAT and FQNNGV. This CDR3 is 14 amino acids long. The CDR3 DNA reads as TGTGCCAGCAGCTTAGACAGGGTCGTCAGCGAGCAGTACTTC. This sequence encodes CASSLDRVVSEQYF.

This chain uses TRBV19 with TRBJ1-1; 9 bases agree with TRBD1. The CDR3 is 15 residues long. The V segment lost 3 bases and the J segment 6 bases; nucleotides outside the gene matches: 8. The germline V gene has CDR1 LNHDA and CDR2 SQIVND (reference sequence). The CDR3 nucleotides read TGTGCCAGTAGTATTGAAGCTAGACAGGGGGCTGAAGCTTTCTTT. It translates to CASSIEARQGAEAFF.